These T cell receptor beta chains were read from a single sample in a study of shared clonotypes between healthy human individuals. This table comes from immunoSEQ multiplex PCR, and its TCRdb copy is limited to in-frame clones, with some not included. Counted here are some 2,000,000 clones, approximately 95% occurring once; the ten biggest clones make up 0.85% to 1.3%. Sequencing input: naive CD8+ T cells sorted from blood. Receptor source: a man between 18 and 29 years old in good health. Each CDR3 is given with its conserved first and last residue. The D gene is left open where the match is weak. Only some rows state a clone size, as once, few, many or a class for expanded clones.

j_call d_call cdr3_length v_call clone_size cdr3_nt cdr3_aa
TRBJ2-1 TRBD2 15 TRBV14 . TGTGCCAGCAGCCTACTAGCGGGGGCAAACAATGAGCAGTTCTTC CASSLLAGANNEQFF
TRBJ2-3 . 13 TRBV5-6 . TGTGCCAGCAGCTTGGGTATGGCAGATACGCAGTATTTT CASSLGMADTQYF
TRBJ2-1 . 15 TRBV9 . TGTGCCAGCAGCGTAGAGGGGGTTCTCTACAATGAGCAGTTCTTC CASSVEGVLYNEQFF
TRBJ2-2 . 14 TRBV10-3 . TGTGCCATCAGTGACTTCTTAGAAACCGGGGAGCTGTTTTTT CAISDFLETGELFF
TRBJ2-7 . 14 TRBV6-1 . TGTGCCAGCAGTGGGTATCCAGGGGAGTACGAGCAGTACTTC CASSGYPGEYEQYF
TRBJ2-1 . 16 TRBV13 . TGTGCCAGCAGCTCGGGTGGGAGCGGAGGGGTAAATGAGCAGTTCTTC CASSSGGSGGVNEQFF
TRBJ1-1 TRBD1 15 TRBV5-6 . TGTGCCAGCAGCCCTGGACAGGTTATGAACACTGAAGCTTTCTTT CASSPGQVMNTEAFF
TRBJ2-2 . 17 TRBV30 . TGTGCCTGGAGTCCCCTAATGGACGGAGGGCTTGCCGGGGAGCTGTTTTTT CAWSPLMDGGLAGELFF
TRBJ1-2 TRBD1 15 TRBV28 . TGTGCCAGCAGCTCCCCGGACAGGGGGCTTTCTGGCTACACCTTC CASSSPDRGLSGYTF
TRBJ1-1 TRBD1 15 TRBV4-1 . TGCGCCAGCAGCCAACACAGGGGGGAGAACACTGAAGCTTTCTTT CASSQHRGENTEAFF
TRBJ2-7 TRBD2 18 TRBV9 . TGTGCCAGCAGCGCAGATCCGATTGAAAGCGGGAGTCCTTACGAGCAGTACTTC CASSADPIESGSPYEQYF
TRBJ1-1 TRBD1 14 TRBV6-5 . TGTGCCAGCACCGACAGGGGTAGGTTCGCTGAAGCTTTCTTT CASTDRGRFAEAFF
TRBJ1-2 . 13 TRBV4-1 . TGCGCCAGCAGTCGAGGACAGACATATGGCTACACCTTC CASSRGQTYGYTF
TRBJ2-7 . 14 TRBV11-1 . TGTGCCAGCAGCTTAGAACGGGAAGCCTACGAGCAGTACTTC CASSLEREAYEQYF
TRBJ2-1 TRBD1 14 TRBV6-5 once TGTGCCAGCAGCCCAGGGGGCTCCTACAATGAGCAGTTCTTC CASSPGGSYNEQFF
TRBJ2-1 TRBD1 15 TRBV29-1 . TGCAGCGTTGAAAGACAGGGGGCGCATCTCAATGAGCAGTTCTTC CSVERQGAHLNEQFF
TRBJ1-2 TRBD1 17 TRBV7-9 once TGTGCCAGCAGCGTTGCCGGGACAGGCGTTAATCTTCTGGGCTACACCTTC CASSVAGTGVNLLGYTF
TRBJ2-5 . 14 TRBV5-6 . TGTGCCAGCAGCTTGGCGGAGGGGGCGGAGACCCAGTACTTC CASSLAEGAETQYF
TRBJ2-7 TRBD1 14 TRBV7-2 . TGTGCCAGCAGCTTAGGACAGGGAAACTACGAGCAGTACTTC CASSLGQGNYEQYF
TRBJ2-7 TRBD2 15 TRBV9 . TGTGCCAGCAGCATTGGGACTAGCGATCCCTACGAGCAGTACTTC CASSIGTSDPYEQYF
TRBJ2-1 TRBD2 13 TRBV10-1 . TGCGCCAGCAGTGCTAGCGGGAGGGATGAGCAGTTCTTC CASSASGRDEQFF
TRBJ2-1 . 11 TRBV2 . TGTGCCATGCAGACCAGTTACGAGCAGTTCTTC CAMQTSYEQFF
TRBJ1-6 TRBD1 17 TRBV5-6 once TGTGCCAGCAGCTCCCACCGACAGGGGATCTATAATTCACCCCTCCACTTT CASSSHRQGIYNSPLHF
TRBJ1-4 TRBD1 16 TRBV2 . TGTGCCAGCACCATAAGGACAGGGGGATGGGATGAAAAACTGTTTTTT CASTIRTGGWDEKLFF
TRBJ2-7 . 14 TRBV7-9 . TGTGCCAGCAGCGCGGGACCGATTACCTACGAGCAGTACTTC CASSAGPITYEQYF
TRBJ2-7 . 13 TRBV29-1 . TGCAGCGTTTTTGGGGCTCGATCCTACGAGCAGTACTTC CSVFGARSYEQYF
TRBJ1-5 . 15 TRBV11-2 . TGTGCCAGCAGCCTCACGCCGGGGAGCAATCAGCCCCAGCATTTT CASSLTPGSNQPQHF
TRBJ2-7 . 13 TRBV28 . TGTGCCGGAGCCACAGGGATCGGGTTCGAGCAGTACTTC CAGATGIGFEQYF
TRBJ2-3 . 15 TRBV9 . TGTGCCAGCAGCGCGACAGAAGTGAGCACAGATACGCAGTATTTT CASSATEVSTDTQYF
TRBJ2-7 . 14 TRBV15 . TGTGCCACCAGCGACGGCGGGACCAACTACGAGCAGTACTTC CATSDGGTNYEQYF
TRBJ2-5 TRBD2 14 TRBV27 once TGTGCCAGCAGGCCTCTCGGGGGGGCGGAGACCCAGTACTTC CASRPLGGAETQYF
TRBJ2-1 . 13 TRBV4-1 . TGCGCCAGCAGCCAGGAGGGTTACAATGAGCAGTTCTTC CASSQEGYNEQFF
TRBJ2-1 TRBD1 15 TRBV19 . TGTGCCAGTAGCACAGGGGGCCAATCCTACAATGAGCAGTTCTTC CASSTGGQSYNEQFF
TRBJ1-4 . 16 TRBV4-2 . TGTGCCAGCAGCCAAGAGATGGGGGGGCTAGGTGAAAAACTGTTTTTT CASSQEMGGLGEKLFF
TRBJ1-5 . 15 TRBV4-1 . TGCGCCAGCAGCCAAGATCCGGGGGGATGGCAGCCCCAGCATTTT CASSQDPGGWQPQHF
TRBJ2-7 TRBD2 16 TRBV11-2 . TGTGCCAGCAGCTCTCGGACTAGCGGGACCAACTACGAGCAGTACTTC CASSSRTSGTNYEQYF
TRBJ2-1 . 16 TRBV5-6 . TGTGCCAGCAGCTTGGGAGGAGGGGGCTCCTACAATGAGCAGTTCTTC CASSLGGGGSYNEQFF
TRBJ2-3 TRBD2 16 TRBV9 . TGTGCCAGCAGCGTAGAAGGTAGCGGGGCGACAGATACGCAGTATTTT CASSVEGSGATDTQYF
TRBJ2-7 . 16 TRBV7-2 . TGTGCCAGCAGCTTGGTGATCCAGGGTTTGGCCTACGAGCAGTACTTC CASSLVIQGLAYEQYF
TRBJ1-6 TRBD1 15 TRBV6-1 . TGTGCCAGCAGTGAGATGGGACAGGGAAAATCACCCCTCCACTTT CASSEMGQGKSPLHF
TRBJ2-7 . 15 TRBV28 . TGTGCCAGCAAACAGGGGACGGGGGAATCCTACGAGCAGTACTTC CASKQGTGESYEQYF
TRBJ1-1 . 12 TRBV19 . TGTGCCAGTAGTATTGGGGCAGTTGAAGCTTTCTTT CASSIGAVEAFF
TRBJ2-1 TRBD2 15 TRBV27 . TGTGCCAGCAGTCCAGGGACTAGCGGTAACAATGAGCAGTTCTTC CASSPGTSGNNEQFF
TRBJ2-7 TRBD1 18 TRBV7-6 . TGTGCCAGCAGCTTAGGGGCAGGACAGGGGGCCGACTCCTACGAGCAGTACTTC CASSLGAGQGADSYEQYF
TRBJ2-7 . 15 TRBV4-3 . TGCGCCAGCAGCCAAGATTGGCGCGGCGCCTACGAGCAGTACTTC CASSQDWRGAYEQYF
TRBJ2-1 TRBD2 16 TRBV2 . TGTGCCAGCAGAGTCACTCCGGGACTAGGAACCCATGAGCAGTTCTTC CASRVTPGLGTHEQFF
TRBJ1-1 TRBD1 14 TRBV2 . TGTGCCAGCATCTTGACAGGGATGAACACTGAAGCTTTCTTT CASILTGMNTEAFF
TRBJ2-7 TRBD2 15 TRBV10-3 . TGTGCCATCAGTGATGGTCTAGCGGGAGAAAACGAGCAGTACTTC CAISDGLAGENEQYF
TRBJ2-3 TRBD2 15 TRBV7-2 . TGTGCCAGCAGCCCCACTAGCGGGAGCACAGATACGCAGTATTTT CASSPTSGSTDTQYF
TRBJ2-5 TRBD2 16 TRBV4-2 . TGTGCCAGCAGCCAAGAGAGACTAGCGGGGTTGGAGACCCAGTACTTC CASSQERLAGLETQYF
TRBJ2-2 TRBD1 16 TRBV6-5 once TGTGCCAGCAGTTCCGGACAGGGGGCCGGCACCGGGGAGCTGTTTTTT CASSSGQGAGTGELFF
TRBJ2-1 . 16 TRBV6-5 . TGTGCCAGCAGTTACTCTACTGGGTCCTCCTACAATGAGCAGTTCTTC CASSYSTGSSYNEQFF
TRBJ1-1 TRBD1 12 TRBV29-1 . TGCAGCGTTGAAGATCTAGGGGACAGAGCTTTCTTT CSVEDLGDRAFF
TRBJ2-4 . 10 TRBV6-5 . TGTGGGGCTGGTGAAAACATTCAGTACTTC CGAGENIQYF
TRBJ2-7 . 15 TRBV18 . TGTGCCAGCTCACCGTGGGGGGACTTAAGGTACGAGCAGTACTTC CASSPWGDLRYEQYF